One and the same sample provided the 20 T cell receptor beta chains below, sequenced in a study of blood T cell repertoires in COVID-19. Clones were sequenced by immunoSEQ multiplex PCR, and TCRdb holds only the in-frame ones, with some missing. This sample has 200,000 to 250,000 clones; roughly 88% occur once, and the top ten carry 1.5%. The sequenced sample was peripheral blood. The receptors derive from a young man with active or convalescent COVID-19.

The rearrangement links TRBV9 to TRBJ2-3; no clear D gene. The germline gives CDR1 SGDLS, CDR2 YYNGEE. V was pared by 3 bases and J by 0 bases, with 5 bases between. The length of the CDR3 is 13 residues. The CDR3 DNA reads TGTGCCAGCAGCGGCGTTAGCACAGATACGCAGTATTTT. Translation gives CASSGVSTDTQYF.

The chain combines TRBV6-5 with TRBJ1-5; D possibly corresponds to TRBD1 (6 bases). The germline V gene encodes CDR1 MNHEY and CDR2 SVGAGI. The CDR3 loop spans 13 amino acids. The V end lost 6 bases, the J end lost 2 bases, and 8 bases lay between the germline ends. In nucleotides, the CDR3 is TGTGCCAGCAGACGACAGGGCAATCAGCCCCAGCATTTT. As protein: CASRRQGNQPQHF.

The V and J genes are TRBV2 and TRBJ2-2; the D gene is possibly TRBD1 (6 bases). Trimming left V 8 bases short and J 1 base short, with 26 bases between. Looked up from germline, CDR1 is SNHLY and CDR2 is FYNNEI. This CDR3 is 19 amino acids long. The CDR3 nucleotides are TGTGCCAGCGGTGTTTTGGGACAAAAAACAGGGAAGAACACCGGGGAGCTGTTTTTT. Translating it yields CASGVLGQKTGKNTGELFF.

The J gene is TRBJ1-1, the V gene TRBV29-1; D uncertain. Germline V gene sequence: CDR1 SQVTM, CDR2 ANQGSEA. This CDR3 is built from 13 residues. Trimming left V 7 bases short and J 1 base short, with 13 bases between. CDR3: CSGRSGGNTEAFF. The DNA for the CDR3 is TGCAGCGGGCGAAGCGGTGGGAACACTGAAGCTTTCTTT.

V and J are TRBV7-9 and TRBJ2-2; no reliable D call. This CDR3 has 12 residues. Per germline, CDR1 SEHNR and CDR2 FQNEAQ (reference sequence). V was clipped by 5 bases and J by 5 bases, with 6 bases between them. The CDR3 is CASSILTGELFF. The CDR3 DNA is TGTGCCAGCAGCATCCTAACCGGGGAGCTGTTTTTT.

This clone has just one count. V is TRBV9 and J is TRBJ2-7; D unclear. V gave up 3 bases and J gave up 0 bases, with 10 bases separating them. CDR1 and CDR2 (germline): SGDLS, YYNGEE. The length of the CDR3 is 14 residues. The CDR3 loop is CASSARTRSYEQYF. DNA of the CDR3: TGTGCCAGCAGCGCGCGTACGCGCTCCTACGAGCAGTACTTC.

The chain employs TRBV3-1 (or the pseudogene TRBV3-2) and TRBJ2-1; a weak D match, TRBD2 (5 bases). This CDR3 is built from 15 residues. Trimming removed 3 bases from V and 8 bases from J, with 17 bases in between. CDR1 LGHDT and CDR2 YNNKEL come from the germline V gene (reference sequence). The CDR3 DNA reads as TGTGCCAGCAGCCACCTAGCCCCTATGGGCGATGAGCAGTTCTTC. It yields the protein CASSHLAPMGDEQFF.

This rearrangement joins TRBV6-5 to TRBJ1-1; D unresolved. The CDR3 loop spans 14 amino acids. Germline assignment: CDR1 MNHEY and CDR2 SVGAGI. Trimming pared 6 bases from V and 0 bases from J, leaving 11 bases between. CDR3: CASSQGEMNTEAFF. CDR3 in DNA: TGTGCCAGCAGCCAAGGAGAGATGAACACTGAAGCTTTCTTT.

In its sample, this clone was seen once. This rearrangement joins TRBV6-5 to TRBJ2-3; D might be TRBD2 (5 bases). Germline V gene data show CDR1 as MNHEY and CDR2 as SVGAGI. The length of the CDR3 is 15 residues. Trimming cost V 2 bases and J 0 bases, with 9 bases left between them. The CDR3 protein is CASSYRGASTDTQYF. The CDR3 DNA reads as TGTGCCAGCAGTTACCGGGGAGCGAGCACAGATACGCAGTATTTT.

V is TRBV2 and J is TRBJ1-2; TRBD1 might be the D (6 bases). The germline gives CDR1 SNHLY, CDR2 FYNNEI. CDR3 size: 13 residues. Trimming removed 4 bases at V and 4 bases at J, with 10 bases between. CDR3 loop: CASSVRGGYGYTF. CDR3 sequence (DNA): TGTGCCAGCAGTGTACGAGGGGGCTATGGCTACACCTTC.

This chain uses TRBV5-1 with TRBJ2-1; 11 bases map to TRBD2. V was pared by 4 bases and J by 3 bases, with 6 bases of the junction left unmatched. Per germline, CDR1 SGHRS and CDR2 YFSETQ. The CDR3 is made up of 16 amino acids. CDR3: CASSPIGLAGYNEQFF. Here the CDR3 DNA reads TGCGCCAGCAGCCCCATCGGACTAGCGGGCTACAATGAGCAGTTCTTC.

The V call is TRBV30, the J call TRBJ2-7; 8 positions match TRBD1. After removal of 3 bases from V and 3 bases from J, the junction contained 7 bases not matched to a gene. The CDR3 sequence is 14 residues long. From germline, CDR1 is GTSNPN and CDR2 SVGIG (reference sequence). Written as DNA, the CDR3 is TGTGCCTGGAGCCCCGGGACAGGAGACTACGAGCAGTACTTC. Amino acids: CAWSPGTGDYEQYF.

V gene TRBV29-1 combines with J gene TRBJ2-6; possibly TRBD2 for D (5 bases). The CDR3 is made up of 18 amino acids. V lost 4 bases, J lost 1 base, and 20 bases lay in between. Germline CDR1 reads SQVTM; CDR2 reads ANQGSEA. The CDR3: CSVVIGGPARSGANVLTF. The CDR3 DNA follows: TGCAGCGTTGTGATAGGAGGCCCTGCTCGTTCTGGGGCCAACGTCCTGACTTTC.

With respect to this clone: The sample has other DNA sequences that encode this CDR3 too. The chain is built from TRBV5-1 and TRBJ2-7; D perhaps matches TRBD1 (5 bases). Trimming took 0 bases from V and 4 from J, leaving 11 bases between them. Germline values: CDR1 SGHRS, CDR2 YFSETQ. The CDR3 has 14 residues. The CDR3 DNA reads as TGCGCCAGCAGCTTGGGCCAGGGCCCATACGAGCAGTACTTC. This translates into CASSLGQGPYEQYF.

The chain combines TRBV13 with TRBJ2-3, with TRBD2 matching 11 bases. Germline lookup yields CDR1 PRHDT and CDR2 FYEKMQ (reference sequence). Losses at the gene ends were 2 bases for V and 2 bases for J; bases not matched to a gene: 3. This CDR3 spans 16 amino acids. CDR3: CASSLRLAGNTDTQYF. The DNA of the CDR3 is TGTGCCAGCAGCTTACGACTAGCGGGAAACACAGATACGCAGTATTTT.

The chain joins TRBV27 to TRBJ1-1; D not resolved. Germline-derived CDR1 and CDR2 are MNHEY and SMNVEV (reference sequence). Trimming stripped 6 bases from V and 0 bases from J, with 11 bases between. The CDR3 is made up of 14 amino acids. The CDR3 region has the DNA TGTGCCAGCAGGAGGGTAGAAGTGAACACTGAAGCTTTCTTT. Amino acid sequence: CASRRVEVNTEAFF.

The rearrangement uses TRBV6-5 and TRBJ1-2; 9 nucleotides agree with TRBD1. This CDR3 region has 15 residues. Per germline, CDR1 MNHEY and CDR2 SVGAGI. V was pared by 2 bases and J by 3 bases, with 4 bases of the junction left unmatched. CDR3 nucleotides: TGTGCCAGCAGTTACGGGGGACAGGGCGACTATGGCTACACCTTC. Encoded protein: CASSYGGQGDYGYTF.

The chain uses TRBV5-1 and TRBJ2-1; a possible D gene is TRBD1 (7 bases). This CDR3 has 16 amino acids. V was pared by 4 bases and J by 5 bases, with 19 bases between. CDR1 and CDR2 from the germline V gene are SGHRS and YFSETQ. The CDR3 sequence is CASSPRWTGGDNEQFF. The CDR3 region has the DNA TGCGCCAGCAGCCCCCGATGGACAGGAGGGGACAATGAGCAGTTCTTC.

The gene calls are TRBV27 and TRBJ1-5; 12 bases match TRBD1. Germline V gene sequence: CDR1 MNHEY, CDR2 SMNVEV (reference sequence). This CDR3 has 18 amino acids. The junction had 7 bases not matched to a gene; V was cut back by 2 bases and J by 2 bases. CDR3 DNA: TGTGCCAGCAGTTTAGCGGGACAGGGGGCGCGGGGCAATCAGCCCCAGCATTTT. Translated, it gives CASSLAGQGARGNQPQHF.

This clone was counted between two and nine times. The chain has TRBV28 and TRBJ1-2; the D gene is possibly TRBD1 (5 bases). The germline CDR1 and CDR2 sequences are MDHEN and SYDVKM. CDR3 size: 13 residues. The germline V and J ends were trimmed by 5 bases and 7 bases, with 14 bases remaining between them. DNA for the CDR3: TGTGCCAGCAGTCTACAGTACGGGGGTGGCTACACCTTC. Its translation: CASSLQYGGGYTF.